Included here is one T cell receptor (beta chain) sequence, with context. The data originate from a study of blood T cell repertoires in COVID-19. Study overall: Sites in the United States, Italy and Spain provided acute and convalescent COVID-19 samples. PBMCs, B-cell-depleted T cells, or T cells were the source of the cDNA or gDNA that made up the material.

The germline V gene encodes CDR1 SNHLY and CDR2 FYNNEI. The J segment lost 7 bases and the V segment lost 6 bases, leaving 8 bases of the junction unmatched. The CDR3 loop spans 13 amino acids. Authors' methods: Amplification of reference gene primers was used by the study to estimate nucleated cell counts. TCRdb's table, derived via immunoSEQ multiplex PCR, lists solely in-frame clones and lacks some. V and J calls and clone size come straight from that table; D and trimming were deduced from the DNA. The sample lists around 93,000 clones, roughly 88% occurring once. The specimen sequenced was peripheral blood. The TCR comes from a man younger than 35 with COVID-19, enrolled during active disease. This chain links TRBV2 with TRBJ2-7; 8 bases match TRBD1. CDR3: CASSPGQGGEQYF. In DNA, the CDR3 is TGTGCCAGCAGCCCTGGACAGGGCGGAGAGCAGTACTTC.